This T cell receptor (beta chain) was found in a study of cytomegalovirus exposure and HLA in healthy donors. It was with 60 Vbeta and 13 Jbeta primers that the PCR ran. Generated by immunoSEQ multiplex PCR, the TCRdb table keeps only in-frame clones and is missing some. Of roughly 230,000 clones detected, 92% appear once; the ten largest clones hold 1.5% to 2%. This clone has a handful of counts. These donors counted as nominally healthy when sampled, but unrecorded immune exposures were likely. Germline assignment: CDR1 SGHRS and CDR2 YFSETQ. The V end lost 1 base, the J end lost 0 bases, and 7 bases lay between the germline ends. CDR3 length: 14 amino acids.

Sample: PBMCs. The clonotype originates from a girl aged 2-9 years in good health and CMV-seronegative. The chain couples TRBV5-1 to TRBJ1-1; a possible D gene is TRBD1 (6 bases). Here the CDR3 reads CASSLSGVNTEAFF. The CDR3 bases are TGCGCCAGCAGCTTGTCAGGGGTGAACACTGAAGCTTTCTTT.